This section outlines one TCR beta chain sequence together with its context. What it binds is not known. The germline CDR1 and CDR2 sequences are SGHRS and YFSETQ. V was cut by 2 bases and J by 2 bases, with 10 bases left in between. This CDR3 is 14 amino acids long. This specimen belongs to a study of T-cell memory formation after mild COVID-19. In the study overall: The study found TCR clusters largely donor specific. Findings and limits, study-wide: The study found balanced CD4/CD8 in clones contracting day 15 to 85 and a CD4+ lean in later expanders. Pre-infection memory contained some responding clones, which suggested that cross-reactive memory had joined.

Via MiXCR, TCRdb re-called the 5' RACE reads, giving one row per CDR3 protein. This table holds around 300,000 distinct CDR3 sequences, less than 9.5% found once. This TCR was sampled from a man between 18 and 35 years old who had mild COVID-19 (a few samples of this study predate the infection). Cell type and time point are not known. This chain joins TRBV5-1 and TRBJ2-5; weak D call: TRBD2 (6 bases). Sequences were obtained from PBMCs or a T cell subset sorted from them (not recorded which). In DNA, the CDR3 is TGCGCCAGCAGCTTAACGGGGGAACAAGAGACCCAGTACTTC. Amino acid sequence: CASSLTGEQETQYF.